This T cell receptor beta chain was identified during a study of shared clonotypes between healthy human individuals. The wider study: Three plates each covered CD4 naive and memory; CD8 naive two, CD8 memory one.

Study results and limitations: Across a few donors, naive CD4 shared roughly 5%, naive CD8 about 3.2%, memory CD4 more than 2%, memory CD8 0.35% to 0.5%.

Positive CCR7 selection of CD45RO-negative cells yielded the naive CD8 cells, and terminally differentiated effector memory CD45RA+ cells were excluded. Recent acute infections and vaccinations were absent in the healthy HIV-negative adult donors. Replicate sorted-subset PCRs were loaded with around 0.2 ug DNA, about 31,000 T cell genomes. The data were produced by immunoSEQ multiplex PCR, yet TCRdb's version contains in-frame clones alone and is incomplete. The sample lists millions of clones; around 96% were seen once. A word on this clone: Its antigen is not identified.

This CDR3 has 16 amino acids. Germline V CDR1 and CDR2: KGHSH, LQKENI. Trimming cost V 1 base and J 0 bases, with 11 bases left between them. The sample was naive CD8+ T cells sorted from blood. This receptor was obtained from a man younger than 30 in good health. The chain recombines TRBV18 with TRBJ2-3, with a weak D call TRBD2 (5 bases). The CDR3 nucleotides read TGTGCCAGCTCACCACTGCTCGGGGAGAGCACAGATACGCAGTATTTT. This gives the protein CASSPLLGESTDTQYF.